Listed here are 8 T cell receptor beta chains from one sample, sequenced in a study of monozygotic twins with inflammatory bowel disease. TCRdb re-called the 5' RACE reads and gives one entry per CDR3 protein, without DNA. Its table records approximately 330,000 distinct CDR3 sequences. The material sequenced was blood. All receptors derive from a human donor with ulcerative colitis or Crohn's disease, or a healthy co-twin of an affected twin (not recorded which).

The chain employs TRBV24-1 and TRBJ1-5; checking the TCRdb D call of TRBD1 is not possible without DNA. Germline CDR1 reads KGHDR; CDR2 reads SFDVKD. The CDR3 is 16 amino acids. This CDR3 reads CATSEGGRGHNQPQHF.

The chain's CDR3 is CSVRTLGTGFGYTF. The V gene is TRBV29-1, the J gene TRBJ1-2; TCRdb's assignment of TRBD1 cannot be checked, as there is no DNA. The CDR3 covers 14 residues. Germline V gene lookup returns CDR1 SQVTM and CDR2 ANQGSEA. Together with reference TRBV29-1 and TRBJ1-2, the CDR3 gives the full variable domain: SAVISQKPSRDICQRGTSLTIQCQVDSQVTMMFWYRQQPGQSLTLIATANQGSEATYESGFVIDKFPISRPNLTFSTLTVSNMSPEDSSIYLCSVRTLGTGFGYTFGSGTRLTVV.

This chain joins TRBV27 and TRBJ2-7. CDR1 is MNHEY, CDR2 SMNVEV, per germline (reference sequence). The CDR3 runs to 13 residues. This CDR3 reads CASSYNYPYEQYF.

CDR3 sequence reads: CASSWAAGGLDEQYF. The V and J genes are TRBV5-1 and TRBJ2-7; without DNA, the TCRdb call of TRBD1 cannot be checked. CDR3 length: 15 amino acids. The V gene's germline CDR1 is SGHRS and CDR2 YFSETQ.

The V call is TRBV7-9, the J call TRBJ1-1. Per germline, CDR1 SEHNR and CDR2 FQNEAQ (reference sequence). This CDR3 region has 13 residues. This CDR3 is CASLSSVGKDAFF.

The CDR3 here is CASSVDLGGELFF. The genes are TRBV9 and TRBJ2-2. Germline CDR1 reads SGDLS; CDR2 reads YYNGEE. This CDR3 is built from 13 residues.

The V call is TRBV10-3, the J call TRBJ1-4; TCRdb proposes TRBD1, but this gene call is untestable without DNA. Germline CDR1 and CDR2: ENHRY and SYGVKD. CDR3 size: 15 residues. Here the CDR3 reads CAISATGLPNEKLFF.

V and J are TRBV7-9 and TRBJ2-7; TCRdb reports TRBD2, a call that lacks DNA to check it against. The CDR3 contains 16 residues. From germline, CDR1 is SEHNR and CDR2 FQNEAQ (reference sequence). CDR3 sequence: CASSPRLAAIPYEQYF.